Shown below are 26 T cell receptor beta chains from a single sample sequenced in a study of T cell repertoires in ileal Crohn's disease. Sequencing was performed with immunoSEQ multiplex PCR; in TCRdb, only in-frame clones are kept and a portion is missing. The data contain about 15,000 clones, over 70% of them seen just once; the ten biggest clones take up under 4.5%. Documented time point: neoterminal ileum biopsy at postoperative endoscopy, about 6 months after surgery. Sequences were obtained from ileal tissue. The receptor set was obtained from an adult with Crohn's disease.

This chain links TRBV10-3 with TRBJ2-5; tentative D call: TRBD1 (6 bases). CDR3 size: 15 residues. The germline gives CDR1 ENHRY, CDR2 SYGVKD. Trimming cost V 5 bases and J 1 base, with 14 bases left between them. CDR3: CAISTSTGTQETQYF. The CDR3 DNA sequence: TGTGCCATCAGTACTTCTACAGGGACCCAAGAGACCCAGTACTTC.

The J gene is TRBJ1-2, the V gene TRBV19; the D gene is possibly TRBD1 (5 bases). Germline values: CDR1 LNHDA, CDR2 SQIVND (reference sequence). CDR3 length: 16 amino acids. V was cut by 5 bases and J by 2 bases, with 18 bases left in between. CDR3 region: CASSQTAAALNYGYTF. CDR3 DNA: TGTGCCAGTAGTCAGACAGCCGCCGCCCTCAACTATGGCTACACCTTC.

V usage is TRBV7-9 and J usage is TRBJ1-4; tentatively, D is TRBD1 (5 bases). V dropped 5 bases and J dropped 0 bases, with 10 bases sitting between them. CDR3 size: 15 residues. Germline loops: CDR1 SEHNR, CDR2 FQNEAQ (reference sequence). CDR3 DNA sequence: TGTGCCAGCAGCACCGGGACGGCAACTAATGAAAAACTGTTTTTT. Translating it yields CASSTGTATNEKLFF.

The CDR3 reads CAIQRTSGRDEQYF. The CDR3 DNA reads as TGTGCCATCCAACGGACTAGCGGGAGAGACGAGCAGTACTTC. The rearrangement links TRBV7-2 to TRBJ2-7; 13 bases line up with TRBD2. Per the germline V gene, CDR1 is SGHTA and CDR2 is FQGNSA. Trimming removed 10 bases from V and 5 bases from J; junction bases left unmatched: 8. The CDR3 covers 14 residues.

CDR3 in amino acids: CASGLTGLAGETQYF. The CDR3 DNA is TGTGCTAGTGGTTTGACGGGACTAGCGGGAGAGACCCAGTACTTC. The V gene is TRBV12-5, the J gene TRBJ2-5; the match to TRBD2 covers 12 bases. J gave up 4 bases and V 2 bases, and 2 bases lay outside the gene matches. Per germline, CDR1 LGHNT and CDR2 FRNRAP. The CDR3 is made up of 15 amino acids.

The chain joins TRBV11-2 to TRBJ2-6; TRBD2 might be the D (7 bases). The V and J ends lost 1 base and 4 bases respectively, with 14 bases between them. CDR1 SGHAT and CDR2 FQNNGV come from the germline V gene. The CDR3 totals 17 residues. The chain's CDR3 is CASSLVAGAAGANVLTF. The CDR3, as DNA: TGTGCCAGCAGCTTAGTTGCGGGGGCGGCGGGGGCCAACGTCCTGACTTTC.

V usage is TRBV5-1 and J usage is TRBJ1-2; D not certain. Trimming cost V 2 bases and J 4 bases, with 9 bases left between them. There are 13 residues in the CDR3. CDR1 is SGHRS, CDR2 YFSETQ, per germline. The CDR3 protein is CASSLRPSYGYTF. Written as DNA, the CDR3 is TGCGCCAGCAGCTTACGTCCATCCTATGGCTACACCTTC.

The chain links TRBV19 to TRBJ1-2, with D possibly TRBD1 on 5 matching bases. Trimming left V 4 bases short and J 4 bases short, with 19 bases between. This CDR3 is 16 amino acids long. CDR1 is LNHDA and CDR2 is SQIVND in the germline V gene (reference sequence). The CDR3 region is CASSKRDSLRGYGYTF. DNA of the CDR3: TGTGCCAGTAGTAAGCGGGACTCACTTCGGGGCTATGGCTACACCTTC.

This clone was picked up a small number of times. The V call is TRBV6-6, the J call TRBJ2-7; 7 bases match TRBD2. The V gene's germline CDR1 is MNHNY and CDR2 SVGAGI (reference sequence). V shed 0 bases, J shed 5 bases, and the junction held 7 bases outside the gene matches. This CDR3 contains 15 residues. CDR3 in DNA: TGTGCCAGCAGTTACTCATCGGCGGGGGAAAACGAGCAGTACTTC. Translation: CASSYSSAGENEQYF.

The CDR3: CASSRVLETQYF. DNA for the CDR3: TGCGCCAGCAGCAGGGTATTGGAGACCCAGTACTTC. The chain has TRBV5-1 and TRBJ2-5; no clear D gene. Germline-derived CDR1 and CDR2 are SGHRS and YFSETQ. V lost 4 bases and J 5 bases, leaving 9 bases between the germline ends. The CDR3 totals 12 residues.

The rearrangement links TRBV29-1 to TRBJ2-3; tentatively, D is TRBD1 (6 bases). The germline gives CDR1 SQVTM, CDR2 ANQGSEA. The ends were cut back, 7 bases at V and 1 base at J, with 15 bases in the middle. CDR3 length: 14 amino acids. This chain's CDR3 is CSGKGDIGTDTQYF. CDR3 bases: TGCAGCGGGAAGGGGGACATCGGCACAGATACGCAGTATTTT.

This clone was counted between two and nine times. The rearrangement links TRBV10-3 to TRBJ1-2; 7 bases are shared with TRBD1. The junction had 2 bases not matched to a gene; V was cut back by 6 bases and J by 4 bases. The CDR3 consists of 12 residues. In germline, CDR1 is ENHRY, CDR2 SYGVKD. This chain's CDR3 is CAIRRDSYGYTF. CDR3 DNA: TGTGCCATCAGGAGGGACAGCTATGGCTACACCTTC.

CDR3 region: CASSLGGVAGNTIYF. CDR3 DNA sequence: TGTGCCAGCAGTTTGGGCGGGGTCGCTGGAAACACCATATATTTT. The rearrangement joins TRBV6-6 to TRBJ1-3; D remains unclear. CDR1 and CDR2 from the germline V gene are MNHNY and SVGAGI (reference sequence). This CDR3 contains 15 residues. The ends were cut back, 4 bases at V and 2 bases at J, with 12 bases in the middle.

The DNA of the CDR3 is TGTGCCAGCAGCCGGGGACAGCGTGAGACCCAGTACTTC. It specifies CASSRGQRETQYF. The chain carries TRBV7-3 and TRBJ2-5; 7 bases match TRBD1. Germline-derived CDR1 and CDR2 are SGHTA and FQGTGA. Trimming at V came to 5 bases and at J to 5 bases, leaving 5 bases not matched to a gene. The CDR3 covers 13 residues.

The V gene is TRBV5-1, the J gene TRBJ1-1; weak D call: TRBD1 (6 bases). The ends were cut back, 1 base at V and 7 bases at J, with 11 bases in the middle. This CDR3 region has 13 residues. Germline V gives CDR1 SGHRS, CDR2 YFSETQ. The chain's CDR3 is CASSLSTGGEAFF. CDR3 nucleotides: TGCGCCAGCAGCTTGTCGACAGGCGGTGAAGCTTTCTTT.

The CDR3 DNA is TGTGCCAGCAGTGACAGGGGGCTGGGCGAGCAGTACTTC. As protein: CASSDRGLGEQYF. V and J are TRBV27 and TRBJ2-7; TRBD1 matches 10 bases. The ends lost 5 bases at V and 6 bases at J; junction bases unmatched: 4. Germline V gene data show CDR1 as MNHEY and CDR2 as SMNVEV (reference sequence). The CDR3 has 13 residues.

The gene calls are TRBV7-9 and TRBJ2-2; 9 bases are a match to TRBD2. V gave up 3 bases and J gave up 4 bases; unmatched junction bases: 6. CDR1 is SEHNR and CDR2 is FQNEAQ in the germline V gene (reference sequence). The CDR3 extends over 16 amino acids. The CDR3 nucleotides read TGTGCCAGCAGCTTTGCGGGAGGGCTGGGCACCGGGGAGCTGTTTTTT. Translated, it gives CASSFAGGLGTGELFF. The whole variable domain, remainder taken from reference TRBV7-9 and TRBJ2-2, is DTGVSQNPRHKITKRGQNVTFRCDPISEHNRLYWYRQTLGQGPEFLTYFQNEAQLEKSRLLSDRFSAERPKGSFSTLEIQRTEQGDSAMYLCASSFAGGLGTGELFFGEGSRLTVL.

The sample holds a few counts of this clone. The chain joins TRBV4-2 to TRBJ2-3; TRBD2 aligns across 7 bases. The CDR3 runs to 16 residues. Germline CDR1 reads LGHNA; CDR2 reads YNFKEQ. Losses at the gene ends were 0 bases for V and 6 bases for J; bases not matched to a gene: 9. CDR3 nucleotide sequence: TGTGCCAGCAGCCAAGATAGGGCGGGGGTGGCGGATACGCAGTATTTT. Amino acid sequence: CASSQDRAGVADTQYF.

The J gene is TRBJ2-7, the V gene TRBV6-1; 7 nucleotides line up with TRBD1. J was trimmed by 2 bases and V by 7 bases; bases with no gene match: 5. The germline V gene encodes CDR1 MNHNS and CDR2 SASEGT. The CDR3 covers 13 residues. The CDR3 reads CASNHRGAYEQYF. In DNA, the CDR3 is TGTGCCAGCAACCACAGGGGCGCCTACGAGCAGTACTTC.

The J gene is TRBJ2-1, the V gene TRBV30, with 7 bases identical to TRBD2. Germline V gene sequence: CDR1 GTSNPN, CDR2 SVGIG (reference sequence). There are 15 residues in the CDR3. Trimming took 0 bases from V and 4 from J; bases not matched to a gene: 6. CDR3 nucleotide sequence: TGTGCCTGGAGTGTGGGGTCTAGCGGTTACAATGAGCAGTTCTTC. Amino acid sequence: CAWSVGSSGYNEQFF.

This clone was picked up a small number of times. V usage is TRBV18 and J usage is TRBJ1-5; possible D gene TRBD1, 5 bases. Trimming shortened V by 2 bases and J by 3 bases, and 20 bases separated the two germline ends. Germline V gene lookup returns CDR1 KGHSH and CDR2 LQKENI. The CDR3 is made up of 18 amino acids. The CDR3 DNA is TGTGCCAGCTCACCAGGCAGGAAACCAGGGCAACTCAATCAGCCCCAGCATTTT. The encoded protein is CASSPGRKPGQLNQPQHF. Combining the CDR3 with reference TRBV18 and TRBJ1-5 gives the whole variable domain NAGVMQNPRHLVRRRGQEARLRCSPMKGHSHVYWYRQLPEEGLKFMVYLQKENIIDESGMPKERFSAEFPKEGPSILRIQQVVRGDSAAYFCASSPGRKPGQLNQPQHFGDGTRLSIL.

The rearrangement joins TRBV5-5 to TRBJ1-2, with D perhaps TRBD1 (6 bases). This CDR3 is 15 amino acids long. Trimming pared 1 base from V and 4 bases from J, leaving 14 bases between. Germline loops: CDR1 SGHKS, CDR2 YYEKEE (reference sequence). In nucleotides, the CDR3 is TGTGCCAGCAGCTTGTACCCAGGGGCCCTCTATGGCTACACCTTC. This translates into CASSLYPGALYGYTF.

The chain employs TRBV5-1 and TRBJ2-2; 8 positions agree with TRBD2. The V gene end was trimmed by 4 bases and the J gene end by 0 bases; junction bases not matched to a gene: 5. The CDR3 spans 16 residues. Germline V gene sequence: CDR1 SGHRS, CDR2 YFSETQ. CDR3 loop: CASSPGGRANTGELFF. The DNA of the CDR3 is TGCGCCAGCAGCCCGGGGGGGCGGGCGAACACCGGGGAGCTGTTTTTT.

The chain joins TRBV6-6 to TRBJ1-4; D unclear. CDR1 and CDR2 from the germline V gene are MNHNY and SVGAGI (reference sequence). V dropped 5 bases and J dropped 13 bases, with 23 bases sitting between them. The CDR3 contains 15 residues. As DNA, the CDR3 is TGTGCCAGCAGTGCTCCGGTGGCAGTGCAATGGGGACTGTTTTTT. Its translation is CASSAPVAVQWGLFF.

The chain is built from TRBV6-6 and TRBJ2-7; 12 bases align to TRBD2. V gave up 0 bases and J gave up 3 bases; unmatched junction bases: 0. The CDR3 is made up of 15 amino acids. Germline V CDR1 and CDR2: MNHNY, SVGAGI (reference sequence). The CDR3 region is CASSYSTSGSYEQYF. The CDR3 region has the DNA TGTGCCAGCAGTTACTCGACTAGCGGGAGCTACGAGCAGTACTTC.

A few counts support this clone. The chain uses TRBV9 and TRBJ2-2; D might be TRBD2 (6 bases). The CDR3 sequence is 14 residues long. With 1 base removed from V and 6 bases from J, the gap between germline ends came to 10 bases. Germline CDR1 reads SGDLS; CDR2 reads YYNGEE. The CDR3 bases are TGTGCCAGCAGCGTACGGGGGTTGTCCGGGGAGCTGTTTTTT. Amino acid sequence: CASSVRGLSGELFF.